Each of the 9 T cell receptor beta chains below was sequenced from the same sample in a study of patients and donors after allogeneic stem cell transplantation. TCRdb called the RT-PCR reads again in MiXCR, with one record for every CDR3 protein. The table shows approximately 27,000 distinct CDR3 sequences, with more than 8% occurring only once. Source material: blood, either unsorted or a sorted T cell fraction (not recorded which). These receptors all come from a human donor who was either an allogeneic HSCT recipient or a stem cell or donor lymphocyte infusion donor (not recorded which). It is not recorded whose cells these are; they may come from a transplant donor.

This clonotype was seen repeatedly, ten times or more. The junction does not match germline at one end; this may be a read error. The V gene is TRBV6-2 or TRBV6-3, the J gene TRBJ1-3; D gene unclear. CDR1 is MNHEY and CDR2 is SVGEGT in the germline V gene. The CDR3 length is 12 residues. CDR3 protein: CASSHSGNTIYF. The DNA for the CDR3 is TGTGCCAGCAGTCACTCTGGAAACACCATATATTTT.

The V call is TRBV4-1, the J call TRBJ1-1, with D unclear. The germline gives CDR1 MGHRA, CDR2 YSYEKL. There are 15 residues in the CDR3. Trimming left V 0 bases short and J 8 bases short, with 16 bases between. The CDR3 here is CASSQDGSVDKEAFF. DNA of the CDR3: TGCGCCAGCAGCCAAGATGGGTCCGTCGACAAGGAAGCTTTCTTT.

This clonotype has more than one count but fewer than ten. The rearrangement links TRBV5-4 to TRBJ2-5; 7 bases align to TRBD2. V dropped 3 bases and J dropped 5; count of bases not matched to a gene: 4. Germline CDR1 and CDR2: SGHNT and YYREEE (reference sequence). The CDR3 spans 13 residues. The DNA for the CDR3 is TGTGCCAGCAGCTGGCGGGGAGGGGAGACCCAGTACTTC. Its protein product is CASSWRGGETQYF. The variable domain in full, completed from reference TRBV5-4 and TRBJ2-5, reads ETGVTQSPTHLIKTRGQQVTLRCSSQSGHNTVSWYQQALGQGPQFIFQYYREEENGRGNFPPRFSGLQFPNYSSELNVNALELDDSALYLCASSWRGGETQYFGPGTRLLVL.

This clonotype was observed at least ten times. The gene calls are TRBV5-1 and TRBJ2-5; 9 bases line up with TRBD2. The J segment lost 7 bases and the V segment lost 5 bases, leaving 12 bases of the junction unmatched. Per germline, CDR1 SGHRS and CDR2 YFSETQ. This CDR3 is built from 15 residues. The CDR3 reads CASSSAGGFEGTQYF. The CDR3, as DNA: TGCGCCAGCAGTTCGGCGGGAGGGTTCGAGGGGACCCAGTACTTC.

This clonotype was seen a handful of times. V is TRBV7-2 and J is TRBJ1-2, with 7 positions matching TRBD1. Germline loops: CDR1 SGHTA, CDR2 FQGNSA. The V segment lost 5 bases and the J segment 4 bases; nucleotides outside the gene matches: 7. CDR3 length: 14 residues. The CDR3 DNA reads TGTGCCAGCAGCCTCCCAGGGGGGGCCTATGGCTACACCTTC. Translation gives CASSLPGGAYGYTF.

By frequency in the sample, this clonotype is medium-sized. This chain joins TRBV7-9 and TRBJ1-5; possible D gene TRBD1, 5 bases. Per germline, CDR1 SEHNR and CDR2 FQNEAQ (reference sequence). The CDR3 consists of 15 residues. V shed 5 bases and J shed 5 bases, with 16 bases lying between them. The CDR3: CASSPWGGADQPQHF. As DNA, the CDR3 is TGTGCCAGCAGCCCTTGGGGCGGGGCAGATCAGCCCCAGCATTTT.

V and J are TRBV20-1 and TRBJ1-3; D remains unclear. Trimming took 0 bases from V and 4 from J, leaving 4 bases between them. The length of the CDR3 is 12 residues. CDR1 is DFQATT and CDR2 is SNEGSKA in the germline V gene (reference sequence). DNA for the CDR3: TGCAGTGCTAGAGATCTAGGAAACACCATATATTTT. Protein: CSARDLGNTIYF.

V gene TRBV19 combines with J gene TRBJ2-5; D remains ambiguous. Germline CDR1 is LNHDA and CDR2 is SQIVND (reference sequence). This CDR3 has 13 amino acids. The V end lost 8 bases, the J end lost 5 bases, and 15 bases lay between the germline ends. The CDR3 nucleotides read TGTGCCAGTCACCCTGGGGTGGGGGAGACCCAGTACTTC. Protein sequence: CASHPGVGETQYF.

This clonotype has more than one count but fewer than ten. The CDR3 region is CASSPGTSSRNEQFF. CDR3 bases: TGTGCCAGCAGCCCCGGGACTAGCTCGCGCAATGAGCAGTTCTTC. The chain recombines TRBV7-8 with TRBJ2-1, with 9 positions matching TRBD2. Germline V gene lookup returns CDR1 SGHVS and CDR2 FQNEAQ. V shed 5 bases, J shed 6 bases, and the junction held 8 bases outside the gene matches. The CDR3 length is 15 residues.